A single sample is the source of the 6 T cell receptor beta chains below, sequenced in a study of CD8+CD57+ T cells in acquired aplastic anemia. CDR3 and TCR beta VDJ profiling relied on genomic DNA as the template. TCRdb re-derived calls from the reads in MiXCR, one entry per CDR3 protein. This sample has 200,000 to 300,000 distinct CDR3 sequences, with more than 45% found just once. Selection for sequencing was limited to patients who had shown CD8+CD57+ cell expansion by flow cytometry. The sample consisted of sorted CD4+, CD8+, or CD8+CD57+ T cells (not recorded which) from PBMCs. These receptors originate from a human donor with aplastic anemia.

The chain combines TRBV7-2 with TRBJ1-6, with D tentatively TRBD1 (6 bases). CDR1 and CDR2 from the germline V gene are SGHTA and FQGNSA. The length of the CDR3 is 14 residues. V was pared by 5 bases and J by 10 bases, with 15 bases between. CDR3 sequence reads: CASSLTGNGSPLHF. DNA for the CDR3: TGTGCCAGCAGCCTTACAGGGAATGGGTCACCCCTCCACTTT.

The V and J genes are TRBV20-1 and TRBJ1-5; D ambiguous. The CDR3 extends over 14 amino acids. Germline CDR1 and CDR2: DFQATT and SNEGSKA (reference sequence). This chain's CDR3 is CRAGGSLMQETQHF. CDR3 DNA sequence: TGCAGGGCCGGAGGGAGCCTTATGCAAGAGACCCAGCATTTT.

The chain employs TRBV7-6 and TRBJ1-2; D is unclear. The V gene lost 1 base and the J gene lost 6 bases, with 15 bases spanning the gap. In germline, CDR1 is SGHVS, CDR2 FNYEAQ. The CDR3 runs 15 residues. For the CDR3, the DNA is TGTGCCAGCAGCTTAGACTTGAGGACGTCCGATGGCTACACCTTC. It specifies CASSLDLRTSDGYTF.

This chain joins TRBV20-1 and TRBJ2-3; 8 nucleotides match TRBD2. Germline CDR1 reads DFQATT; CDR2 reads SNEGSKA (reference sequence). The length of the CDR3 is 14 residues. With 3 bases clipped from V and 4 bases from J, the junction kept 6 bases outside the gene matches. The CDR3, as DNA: TGCAGTGCTAGTAGCGGGGAGAACGCAGATACGCAGTATTTT. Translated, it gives CSASSGENADTQYF.

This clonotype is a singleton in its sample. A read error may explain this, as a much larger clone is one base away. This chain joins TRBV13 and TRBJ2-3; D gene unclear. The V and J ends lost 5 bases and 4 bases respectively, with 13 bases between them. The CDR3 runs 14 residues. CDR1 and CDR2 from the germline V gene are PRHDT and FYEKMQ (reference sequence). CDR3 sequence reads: CASSRGVGADTQYF. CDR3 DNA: TGTGCCAGCAGCAGAGGTGTTGGCGCAGATACGCAGTATTTT.

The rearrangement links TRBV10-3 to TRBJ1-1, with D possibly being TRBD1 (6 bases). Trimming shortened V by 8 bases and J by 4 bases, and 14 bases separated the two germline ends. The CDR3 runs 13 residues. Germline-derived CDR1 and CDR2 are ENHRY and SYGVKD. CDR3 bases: TGTGCCATCGGGGGCCGGGGTCGCACTGAAGCTTTCTTT. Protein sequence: CAIGGRGRTEAFF.